These 5 T cell receptor beta chains were sequenced from one sample in a study of shared clonotypes between healthy human individuals. TCRdb keeps only in-frame clones here, not all; method: immunoSEQ multiplex PCR. The repertoire holds around 1.9 million clones, with about 93% as singletons. Naive CD8 cells, CD45RO-negative and positively selected for CCR7, excluded terminally differentiated effector memory CD45RA+ cells. Sequencing used naive CD8+ T cells from PBMCs. The receptors come from a man aged 18 to 29 in good health. Some clones in this sample may be carry-over from other donors' samples.

The genes are TRBV7-3 and TRBJ2-1; 12 nucleotides align to TRBD2. Trimming took 5 bases from V and 4 from J; bases not matched to a gene: 3. The CDR3 loop spans 15 amino acids. Germline lookup yields CDR1 SGHTA and CDR2 FQGTGA. CDR3 DNA: TGTGCCAGCAGCCCGGGGACTAGCGGGTACAATGAGCAGTTCTTC. Translation: CASSPGTSGYNEQFF.

The V call is TRBV6-1, the J call TRBJ1-1; no clear D. The CDR3 is 13 amino acids. Per the germline V gene, CDR1 is MNHNS and CDR2 is SASEGT. V lost 3 bases and J lost 6, with 11 bases in between. Here the CDR3 reads CASSDYGEPEAFF. The CDR3 DNA is TGTGCCAGCAGTGACTACGGGGAACCTGAAGCTTTCTTT.

V is TRBV6-5 and J is TRBJ1-1; D ambiguous. Trimming stripped 5 bases from V and 2 bases from J, with 12 bases between. Germline V lookup: CDR1 MNHEY, CDR2 SVGAGI. The CDR3 has 14 residues. The DNA for the CDR3 is TGTGCCAGCAGTACCATTGAGGGTAACACTGAAGCTTTCTTT. This codes for CASSTIEGNTEAFF.

CDR3 loop: CASRATGTQYF. The CDR3 DNA is TGTGCCAGCAGGGCGACCGGGACCCAGTACTTC. The V gene is TRBV27, the J gene TRBJ2-5; D gene ambiguous. CDR1 and CDR2 from the germline V gene are MNHEY and SMNVEV (reference sequence). V shed 6 bases and J shed 7 bases, with 9 bases lying between them. This CDR3 has 11 amino acids.

About this clone itself: This sequence may be a read error, since a much larger clone differs from it by one base. Within the sample, other DNA sequences also encode this same CDR3. The gene calls are TRBV5-4 and TRBJ2-7, with D possibly being TRBD1 (5 bases). V gave up 2 bases and J gave up 3 bases, with 6 bases separating them. This CDR3 comprises 12 residues. Germline V gives CDR1 SGHNT, CDR2 YYREEE (reference sequence). The DNA for the CDR3 is TGTGCCAGCAGCTTAGGGGTCTACGAGCAGTACTTC. Translation: CASSLGVYEQYF.